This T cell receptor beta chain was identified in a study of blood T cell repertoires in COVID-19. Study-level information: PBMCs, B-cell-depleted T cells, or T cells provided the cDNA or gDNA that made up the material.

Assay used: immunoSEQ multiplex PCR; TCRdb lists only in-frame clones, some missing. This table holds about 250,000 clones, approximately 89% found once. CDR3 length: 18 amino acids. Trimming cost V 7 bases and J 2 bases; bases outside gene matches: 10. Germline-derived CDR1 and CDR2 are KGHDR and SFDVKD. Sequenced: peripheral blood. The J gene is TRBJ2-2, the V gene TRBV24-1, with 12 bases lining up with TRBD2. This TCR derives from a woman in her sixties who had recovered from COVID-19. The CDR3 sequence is CATSPLTSGGANTGELFF. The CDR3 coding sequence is TGTGCCACCAGCCCCTTGACTAGCGGGGGCGCTAACACCGGGGAGCTGTTTTTT.